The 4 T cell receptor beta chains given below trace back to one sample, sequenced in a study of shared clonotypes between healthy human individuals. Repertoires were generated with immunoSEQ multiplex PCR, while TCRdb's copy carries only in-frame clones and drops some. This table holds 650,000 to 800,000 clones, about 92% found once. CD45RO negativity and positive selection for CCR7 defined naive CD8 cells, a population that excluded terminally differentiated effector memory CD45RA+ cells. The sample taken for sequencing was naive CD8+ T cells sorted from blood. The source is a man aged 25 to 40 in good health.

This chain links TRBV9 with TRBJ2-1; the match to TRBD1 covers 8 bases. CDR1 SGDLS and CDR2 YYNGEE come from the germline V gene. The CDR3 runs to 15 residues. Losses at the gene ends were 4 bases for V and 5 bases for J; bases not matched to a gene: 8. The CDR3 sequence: CASSSRWTGHNEQFF. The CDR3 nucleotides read TGTGCCAGCAGCAGTAGGTGGACAGGGCACAATGAGCAGTTCTTC.

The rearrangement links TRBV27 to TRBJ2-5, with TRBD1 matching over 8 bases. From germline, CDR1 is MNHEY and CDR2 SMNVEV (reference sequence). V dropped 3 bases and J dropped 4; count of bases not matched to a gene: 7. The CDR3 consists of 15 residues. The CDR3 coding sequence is TGTGCCAGCAGTTTCGACAGGGGTTTGCGAGAGACCCAGTACTTC. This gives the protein CASSFDRGLRETQYF.

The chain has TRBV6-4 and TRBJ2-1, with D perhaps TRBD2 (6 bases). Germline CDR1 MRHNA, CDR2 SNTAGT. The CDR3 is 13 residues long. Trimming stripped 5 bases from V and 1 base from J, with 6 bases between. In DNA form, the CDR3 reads TGTGCCAGCAGTAGCGGGTCCTACAATGAGCAGTTCTTC. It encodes CASSSGSYNEQFF.

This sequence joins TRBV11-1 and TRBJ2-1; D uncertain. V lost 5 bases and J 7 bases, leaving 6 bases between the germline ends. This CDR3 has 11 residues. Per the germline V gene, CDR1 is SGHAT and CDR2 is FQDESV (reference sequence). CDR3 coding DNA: TGTGCCAGCAGCGCACAGAATGAGCAGTTCTTC. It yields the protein CASSAQNEQFF.